Listed below are T cell receptor beta chains from one sample, sequenced in a study of T cell responses to AZD1222 COVID-19 vaccine. This table comes from immunoSEQ multiplex PCR, and its TCRdb copy is limited to in-frame clones, with some not included. The sample has 160,000 or so clones; around 90% are singletons. The input for sequencing was peripheral blood, taken on day 0 of AZD1222 vaccination. These receptors were obtained from an adult in good health. Both conserved end residues are part of each CDR3. A D gene is named only where the DNA matches it firmly. Not every row has a clone size; where given, it reads once, few, many or a size class.

J	size	D	V	CDR3	DNA
TRBJ2-7	-	-	TRBV12-3/TRBV12-4	CASSFNGFYEQYF	TGTGCCAGCAGTTTTAACGGCTTCTACGAGCAGTACTTC
TRBJ2-7	-	-	TRBV25-1	CASSLAGSSYEQYF	TGTGCCAGCAGTCTGGCCGGGAGCTCCTACGAGCAGTACTTC
TRBJ2-7	-	TRBD1	TRBV4-1	CASSQGQGTSEQYF	TGCGCCAGCAGCCAGGGACAGGGGACTAGTGAGCAGTACTTC
TRBJ2-7	-	-	TRBV12-5	CATTDDRRTYEQYF	TGTGCTACAACCGACGACAGGCGCACCTACGAGCAGTACTTC
TRBJ2-3	-	TRBD2	TRBV10-2	CASITGLAGTADTQYF	TGCGCCAGCATTACGGGACTAGCGGGAACCGCAGATACGCAGTATTTT
TRBJ2-1	-	TRBD1	TRBV10-2	CASSDGTGLVNEQFF	TGCGCCAGCAGTGACGGGACAGGGCTTGTCAATGAGCAGTTCTTC
TRBJ1-1	few	-	TRBV7-8	CASSRGLGVNTEAFF	TGTGCCAGCAGCCGAGGACTGGGGGTAAACACTGAAGCTTTCTTT
TRBJ2-2	-	-	TRBV29-1	CSVVTDIAGELFF	TGCAGCGTTGTCACAGACATAGCCGGGGAGCTGTTTTTT
TRBJ2-7	-	-	TRBV15	CATSRDAPGQGEQYF	TGTGCCACCAGCAGAGATGCGCCAGGGCAGGGCGAGCAGTACTTC
TRBJ1-2	-	-	TRBV16	CASSQSGLYGYTF	TGTGCCAGCAGCCAATCGGGACTTTATGGCTACACCTTC
TRBJ1-3	-	-	TRBV19	CASKAHGQDSGNTIYF	TGTGCCAGTAAGGCCCACGGGCAGGACTCTGGAAACACCATATATTTT
TRBJ2-3	-	TRBD2	TRBV10-3	CAISPGTSGSKDTQYF	TGTGCCATCAGTCCCGGGACTAGCGGGAGTAAGGATACGCAGTATTTT
TRBJ2-7	-	-	TRBV20-1	CRGAYEQYF	TGCAGGGGGGCCTACGAGCAGTACTTC
TRBJ1-2	-	-	TRBV5-6	CASSLEGGYGYTF	TGTGCCAGCAGCTTAGAGGGGGGCTATGGCTACACCTTC
TRBJ1-1	-	-	TRBV14	CASSQEEIRGRAEAFF	TGTGCCAGCAGCCAAGAGGAGATCCGGGGGCGGGCTGAAGCTTTCTTT
TRBJ2-1	-	-	TRBV19	CASSMRTGYNEQFF	TGTGCCAGTAGTATGCGGACTGGATACAATGAGCAGTTCTTC
TRBJ2-5	once	TRBD1	TRBV18	CASSPPRTGEETQYF	TGTGCCAGCTCACCGCCGAGGACAGGGGAAGAGACCCAGTACTTC
TRBJ1-4	few	-	TRBV11-2	CASSRLGAGGLTNEKLFF	TGTGCCAGCAGCCGCTTGGGGGCTGGGGGCTTGACTAATGAAAAACTGTTTTTT